This T cell receptor (beta chain) was observed in a study of T cell changes during pregnancy in multiple sclerosis. The protocol was immunoSEQ multiplex PCR, while the TCRdb copy is restricted to in-frame clones and leaves out a portion. The sample has approximately 70,000 clones, approximately 90% seen once. The sequence was obtained from a female donor in good health, enrolled as a control in a pregnancy study. The material was peripheral blood, obtained in the first trimester of pregnancy.

For the CDR3, the DNA is TGTGCCAGCAACCCAGGGGGAGTGAGTCAGCCCCAGCATTTT. Protein product: CASNPGGVSQPQHF. This chain uses TRBV6-1 with TRBJ1-5; TRBD1 matches 7 bases. CDR3 size: 14 residues. V dropped 7 bases and J dropped 6; count of bases not matched to a gene: 9. The germline CDR1 and CDR2 sequences are MNHNS and SASEGT.